This passage covers 25 T cell receptor beta chains from one sample sequenced in a study of CD4 T cells in relation to SARS-CoV-2 and coronaviruses. Assay used: immunoSEQ multiplex PCR; TCRdb lists only in-frame clones, some missing. Among around 31,000 clones listed, about 76% were seen once. These receptors' targets are unknown. The specimen was memory CD4+ T cells from PBMCs, cultured in vitro. The source of these receptors is an adult with COVID-19.

This clone has a handful of counts. The chain couples TRBV7-2 to TRBJ1-1; 9 positions match TRBD1. The germline V gene encodes CDR1 SGHTA and CDR2 FQGNSA. The length of the CDR3 is 13 residues. Trimming removed 5 bases from V and 6 bases from J; junction bases left unmatched: 4. In DNA, the CDR3 is TGTGCCAGCAGCGGGACAGGGCGGGCTGAAGCTTTCTTT. This codes for CASSGTGRAEAFF.

The chain links TRBV14 to TRBJ2-2; D is perhaps TRBD1 or TRBD2 (5 bases each). With 1 base removed from V and 7 bases from J, the gap between germline ends came to 13 bases. Germline loops: CDR1 SGHDN, CDR2 FVKESK. This CDR3 is 15 amino acids long. Here the CDR3 reads CASSQVRGRSGELFF. CDR3 nucleotide sequence: TGTGCCAGCAGCCAAGTGAGGGGACGAAGCGGGGAGCTGTTTTTT.

The CDR3 spells CASSLISGSTDTQYF. The CDR3 DNA reads as TGTGCCAGCAGCTTAATTAGCGGCTCCACAGATACGCAGTATTTT. This chain links TRBV7-3 with TRBJ2-3; D is perhaps TRBD2 (6 bases). Trimming stripped 1 base from V and 2 bases from J, with 10 bases between. The CDR3 is 15 residues long. Per germline, CDR1 SGHTA and CDR2 FQGTGA.

The chain has TRBV18 and TRBJ2-7; the D gene is possibly TRBD2 (5 bases). The CDR3 spans 15 residues. Germline lookup yields CDR1 KGHSH and CDR2 LQKENI. V shed 2 bases and J shed 3 bases, with 14 bases lying between them. The CDR3 region has the DNA TGTGCCAGCTCACCAGATACGCGGGCTGGCTACGAGCAGTACTTC. Encoded protein: CASSPDTRAGYEQYF.

This clone was seen a few times. This chain links TRBV27 with TRBJ1-5; D gene uncertain. Between the trimmed V and J ends, which lost 0 bases and 1 base, there was a span of 10 bases. Germline lookup yields CDR1 MNHEY and CDR2 SMNVEV (reference sequence). This CDR3 comprises 16 residues. CDR3 coding DNA: TGTGCCAGCAGTTTATCGTTTTCGCACAGCAATCAGCCCCAGCATTTT. Its translation: CASSLSFSHSNQPQHF.

This chain joins TRBV12-3 or TRBV12-4 and TRBJ1-1, with no clear D. This CDR3 contains 12 residues. V was trimmed by 6 bases and J by 1 base, leaving 6 bases between them. The CDR3 DNA reads as TGTGCCAGCAGGCGACAGAACACTGAAGCTTTCTTT. This encodes CASRRQNTEAFF.

The CDR3 reads CASSMSRRLDQPQHF. The CDR3 DNA is TGTGCCAGTAGTATGAGTAGGAGACTCGATCAGCCCCAGCATTTT. The chain combines TRBV19 with TRBJ1-5; D not certain. The V gene's germline CDR1 is LNHDA and CDR2 SQIVND (reference sequence). This CDR3 is 15 amino acids long. The V gene lost 3 bases and the J gene lost 5 bases, with 14 bases spanning the gap.

J is TRBJ2-7 and V is TRBV7-3; 8 nucleotides match TRBD2. V lost 1 base and J lost 3; bases outside the gene matches: 5. CDR1 is SGHTA and CDR2 is FQGTGA in the germline V gene. CDR3 length equals 15 residues. CDR3 nucleotides: TGTGCCAGCAGCTTAAACGCGGGAGGCAGCTACGAGCAGTACTTC. Protein: CASSLNAGGSYEQYF.

J is TRBJ2-3 and V is TRBV5-1; perhaps D is TRBD1 or TRBD2 (6 bases each). Per the germline V gene, CDR1 is SGHRS and CDR2 is YFSETQ. V lost 4 bases and J 4 bases, leaving 19 bases between the germline ends. This CDR3 has 16 amino acids. The CDR3 spells CASSQGPGGLSDTQYF. The CDR3 DNA reads TGCGCCAGCAGCCAGGGGCCCGGGGGTTTGTCAGATACGCAGTATTTT. Full variable domain (remainder filled in from reference TRBV5-1 and TRBJ2-3): KAGVTQTPRYLIKTRGQQVTLSCSPISGHRSVSWYQQTPGQGLQFLFEYFSETQRNKGNFPGRFSGRQFSNSRSEMNVSTLELGDSALYLCASSQGPGGLSDTQYFGPGTRLTVL.

In this sample, this clone turned up a few times. The genes are TRBV9 and TRBJ2-1; D is unclear. CDR3 size: 14 residues. Looked up from germline, CDR1 is SGDLS and CDR2 is YYNGEE. Trimming cost V 0 bases and J 6 bases, with 10 bases left between them. CDR3 sequence (DNA): TGTGCCAGCAGCGTAGAATGGGCCATCAATGAGCAGTTCTTC. The encoded protein is CASSVEWAINEQFF.

The J gene is TRBJ1-6, the V gene TRBV18; D gene ambiguous. Trimming stripped 3 bases from V and 9 bases from J, with 12 bases between. The germline V gene has CDR1 KGHSH and CDR2 LQKENI. This CDR3 region has 14 residues. The CDR3 loop is CASSPVGEGSPLHF. The CDR3 coding sequence is TGTGCCAGCTCACCGGTGGGAGAGGGTTCACCCCTCCACTTT. The entire variable domain, with the rest obtained from reference TRBV18 and TRBJ1-6, is as follows: NAGVMQNPRHLVRRRGQEARLRCSPMKGHSHVYWYRQLPEEGLKFMVYLQKENIIDESGMPKERFSAEFPKEGPSILRIQQVVRGDSAAYFCASSPVGEGSPLHFGNGTRLTVT.

The V gene is TRBV5-1, the J gene TRBJ2-1; the D is unclear. The CDR3 runs to 11 residues. Germline V gives CDR1 SGHRS, CDR2 YFSETQ. V was trimmed by 3 bases and J by 2 bases, leaving 0 bases between them. CDR3: CASSSYNEQFF. In DNA, the CDR3 is TGCGCCAGCAGCTCCTACAATGAGCAGTTCTTC.

The chain carries TRBV10-2 and TRBJ2-1; D is unclear. The V gene's germline CDR1 is WSHSY and CDR2 SAAADI. V lost 6 bases, J lost 8 bases, and 8 bases lay in between. The CDR3 runs to 11 residues. In nucleotides, the CDR3 is TGCGCCAGCAGACATAGTCATGAGCAGTTCTTC. Protein sequence: CASRHSHEQFF.

Written as DNA, the CDR3 is TGTGCCATCAGTGAGTCGCCCAGGGAGCCCTACGAGCAGTACTTC. Amino acid sequence: CAISESPREPYEQYF. The genes are TRBV10-3 and TRBJ2-7; D possibly matches TRBD1 or TRBD2 (5 bases each). Germline CDR1 ENHRY, CDR2 SYGVKD. Trimming removed 0 bases at V and 2 bases at J, with 11 bases between. CDR3 length: 15 residues.

This chain uses TRBV7-2 with TRBJ2-5; D not resolved. The V and J ends lost 6 bases and 6 bases respectively, with 14 bases between them. Germline V gene sequence: CDR1 SGHTA, CDR2 FQGNSA. The CDR3 is 13 amino acids. CDR3 sequence reads: CASSSSQRQTQYF. CDR3 sequence (DNA): TGTGCCAGCAGTTCCTCTCAGAGGCAGACCCAGTACTTC.

This chain links TRBV24-1 with TRBJ2-3, with 12 bases lining up with TRBD1. Germline-derived CDR1 and CDR2 are KGHDR and SFDVKD. V lost 6 bases and J lost 11; bases outside the gene matches: 11. There are 15 residues in the CDR3. The CDR3 sequence: CATSSPGQGAQRQYF. The CDR3 nucleotides are TGTGCCACCAGTTCGCCGGGACAGGGGGCGCAAAGGCAGTATTTT.

This chain links TRBV6-5 with TRBJ2-3; 16 bases line up with TRBD2. The junction had 1 base not matched to a gene; V was cut back by 6 bases and J by 4 bases. CDR3 length equals 15 residues. Germline V gene sequence: CDR1 MNHEY, CDR2 SVGAGI. For the CDR3, the DNA is TGTGCCAGCAGGGGACTAGCGGGAGGGCCAGATACGCAGTATTTT. Translating gives CASRGLAGGPDTQYF.

The rearrangement uses TRBV2 and TRBJ1-5; no clear D gene. The germline V gene has CDR1 SNHLY and CDR2 FYNNEI. V lost 4 bases, J lost 1 base, and 5 bases lay in between. This CDR3 spans 13 amino acids. CDR3 DNA: TGTGCCAGCAGTGTAGAGAGCAATCAGCCCCAGCATTTT. It translates to CASSVESNQPQHF.

The chain combines TRBV7-2 with TRBJ2-2; 8 nucleotides agree with TRBD2. The CDR3 totals 16 residues. V trimming: 6 bases; J trimming: 3 bases; junction bases outside the gene matches: 9. Germline CDR1 reads SGHTA; CDR2 reads FQGNSA. The CDR3 sequence: CASSPSRLAHTGELFF. The CDR3 DNA follows: TGTGCCAGCAGTCCGAGCCGACTAGCGCACACCGGGGAGCTGTTTTTT. The whole variable domain, filled in from reference TRBV7-2 and TRBJ2-2, reads GAGVSQSPSNKVTEKGKDVELRCDPISGHTALYWYRQSLGQGLEFLIYFQGNSAPDKSGLPSDRFSAERTGGSVSTLTIQRTQQEDSAVYLCASSPSRLAHTGELFFGEGSRLTVL.

The chain carries TRBV3-1 (or the pseudogene TRBV3-2) and TRBJ2-5; the match to TRBD2 covers 11 bases. This CDR3 is built from 19 residues. J was trimmed by 3 bases and V by 0 bases; bases with no gene match: 12. CDR1 is LGHDT, CDR2 YNNKEL, per germline (reference sequence). The CDR3 region has the DNA TGTGCCAGCAGCCAAGATCACACACTAGCGGGAGTCGGTGAAGAGACCCAGTACTTC. This gives the protein CASSQDHTLAGVGEETQYF.

This clone was counted between two and nine times. V usage is TRBV5-4 and J usage is TRBJ2-1; the match to TRBD1 covers 7 bases. Trimming took 2 bases from V and 0 from J; bases not matched to a gene: 8. Looked up from germline, CDR1 is SGHNT and CDR2 is YYREEE (reference sequence). The CDR3 extends over 17 amino acids. CDR3 residues: CASSFGLDRNSYNEQFF. CDR3 in DNA: TGTGCCAGCAGCTTCGGCCTGGACAGGAACTCCTACAATGAGCAGTTCTTC.

J is TRBJ2-7 and V is TRBV12-5; D is ambiguous. The CDR3 loop spans 12 amino acids. Germline CDR1 LGHNT, CDR2 FRNRAP. V was shortened by 6 bases and J by 3 bases, with 9 bases between the two germline ends. As DNA, the CDR3 is TGTGCTAGTGGGCCTGAGTACTACGAGCAGTACTTC. Protein: CASGPEYYEQYF.

The chain links TRBV28 to TRBJ2-7, with 10 bases lining up with TRBD2. Germline lookup yields CDR1 MDHEN and CDR2 SYDVKM. The CDR3 covers 15 residues. V lost 7 bases and J lost 9; bases outside the gene matches: 15. The CDR3 is CASMIWTSGRERQYF. CDR3 DNA sequence: TGTGCCAGCATGATTTGGACTAGCGGAAGGGAGAGGCAGTACTTC.

V usage is TRBV2 and J usage is TRBJ2-1; D may be TRBD1 (5 bases). The length of the CDR3 is 14 residues. The V end was cut by 2 bases, the J end by 0 bases, with 5 bases between. The V gene's germline CDR1 is SNHLY and CDR2 FYNNEI. The DNA for the CDR3 is TGTGCCAGCAGTGAACAGGGCTCCTACAATGAGCAGTTCTTC. Encoded protein: CASSEQGSYNEQFF.

The chain recombines TRBV3-1 (or the pseudogene TRBV3-2) with TRBJ1-2, with 7 bases identical to TRBD1. Trimming at V came to 4 bases and at J to 7 bases, leaving 12 bases not matched to a gene. CDR1 is LGHDT and CDR2 is YNNKEL in the germline V gene (reference sequence). The CDR3 has 15 residues. The CDR3 is CASSPRDSLGGGYTF. Written as DNA, the CDR3 is TGTGCCAGCAGCCCTCGGGACAGCCTAGGGGGTGGCTACACCTTC.